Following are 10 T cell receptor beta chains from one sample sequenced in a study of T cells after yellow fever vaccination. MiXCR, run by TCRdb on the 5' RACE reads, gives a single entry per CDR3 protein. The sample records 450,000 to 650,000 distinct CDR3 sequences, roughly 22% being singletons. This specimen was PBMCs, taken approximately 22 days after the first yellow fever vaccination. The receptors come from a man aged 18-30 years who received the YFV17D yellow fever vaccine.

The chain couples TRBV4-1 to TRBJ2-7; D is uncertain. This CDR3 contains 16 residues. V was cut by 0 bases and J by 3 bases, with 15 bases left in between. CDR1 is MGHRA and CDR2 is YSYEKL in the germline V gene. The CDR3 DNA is TGCGCCAGCAGCCAAGACGCGGATCAGTCCCACTACGAGCAGTACGTC. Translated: CASSQDADQSHYEQYV.

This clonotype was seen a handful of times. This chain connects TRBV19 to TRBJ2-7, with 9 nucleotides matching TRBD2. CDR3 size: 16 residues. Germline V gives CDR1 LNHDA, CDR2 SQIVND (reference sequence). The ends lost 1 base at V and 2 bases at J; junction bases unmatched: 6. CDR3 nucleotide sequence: TGTGCCAGTAGTATAGCGTCGACTAGCGGAGCCTACGAGCAGTACTTC. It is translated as CASSIASTSGAYEQYF.

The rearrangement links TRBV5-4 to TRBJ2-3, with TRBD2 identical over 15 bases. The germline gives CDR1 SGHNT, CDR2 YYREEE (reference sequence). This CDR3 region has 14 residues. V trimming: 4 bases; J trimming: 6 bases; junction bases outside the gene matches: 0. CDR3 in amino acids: CASSGTSGGDTQYF. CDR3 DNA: TGTGCCAGCAGCGGGACTAGCGGGGGGGATACGCAGTATTTT.

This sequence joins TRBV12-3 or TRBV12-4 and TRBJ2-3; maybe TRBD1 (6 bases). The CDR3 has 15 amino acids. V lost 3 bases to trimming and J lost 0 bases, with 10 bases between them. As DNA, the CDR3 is TGTGCCAGCAGTTTTTCGGGGACAAGCACAGATACGCAGTATTTT. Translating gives CASSFSGTSTDTQYF.

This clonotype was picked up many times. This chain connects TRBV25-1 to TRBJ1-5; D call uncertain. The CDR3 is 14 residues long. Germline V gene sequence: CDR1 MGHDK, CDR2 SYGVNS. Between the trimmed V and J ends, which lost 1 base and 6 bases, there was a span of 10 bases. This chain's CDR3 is CASSEWFSGQPQHF. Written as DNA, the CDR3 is TGTGCCAGCAGTGAATGGTTCAGCGGTCAGCCCCAGCATTTT.

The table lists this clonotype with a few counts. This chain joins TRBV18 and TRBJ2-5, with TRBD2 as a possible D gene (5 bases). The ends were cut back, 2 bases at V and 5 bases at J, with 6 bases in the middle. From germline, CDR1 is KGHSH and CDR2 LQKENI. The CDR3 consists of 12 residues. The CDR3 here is CASSPTRETQYF. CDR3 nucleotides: TGTGCCAGCTCACCAACTAGGGAGACCCAGTACTTC. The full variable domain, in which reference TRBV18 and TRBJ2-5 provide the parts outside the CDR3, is NAGVMQNPRHLVRRRGQEARLRCSPMKGHSHVYWYRQLPEEGLKFMVYLQKENIIDESGMPKERFSAEFPKEGPSILRIQQVVRGDSAAYFCASSPTRETQYFGPGTRLLVL.

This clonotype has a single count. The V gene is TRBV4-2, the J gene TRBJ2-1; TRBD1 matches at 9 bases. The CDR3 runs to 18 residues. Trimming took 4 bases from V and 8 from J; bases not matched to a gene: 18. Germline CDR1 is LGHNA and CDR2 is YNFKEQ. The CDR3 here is CASSPSLQPGQGMDEQFF. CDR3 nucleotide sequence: TGTGCCAGCAGCCCATCTCTCCAACCGGGACAGGGTATGGATGAGCAGTTCTTC.

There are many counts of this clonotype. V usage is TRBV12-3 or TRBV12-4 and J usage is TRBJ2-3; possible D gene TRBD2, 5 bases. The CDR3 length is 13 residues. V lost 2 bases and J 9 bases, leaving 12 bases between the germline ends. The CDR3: CASSLSLAPTQYF. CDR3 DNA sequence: TGTGCCAGCAGTTTAAGTCTAGCCCCCACGCAGTATTTT.

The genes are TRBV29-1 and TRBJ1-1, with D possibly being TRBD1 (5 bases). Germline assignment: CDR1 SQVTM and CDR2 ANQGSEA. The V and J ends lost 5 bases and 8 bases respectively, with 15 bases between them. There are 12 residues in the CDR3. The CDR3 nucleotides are TGCAGCGTTTTAGGCAGGGAGACCGAAGCTTTCTTT. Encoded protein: CSVLGRETEAFF.

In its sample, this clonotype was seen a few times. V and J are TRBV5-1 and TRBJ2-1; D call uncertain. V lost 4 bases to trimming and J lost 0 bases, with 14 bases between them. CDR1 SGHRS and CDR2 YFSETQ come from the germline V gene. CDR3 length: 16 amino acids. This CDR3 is CASSGDIRSSYNEQFF. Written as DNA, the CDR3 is TGCGCCAGCAGCGGAGATATCCGGAGCTCCTACAATGAGCAGTTCTTC. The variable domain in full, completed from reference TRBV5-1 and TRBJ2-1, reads KAGVTQTPRYLIKTRGQQVTLSCSPISGHRSVSWYQQTPGQGLQFLFEYFSETQRNKGNFPGRFSGRQFSNSRSEMNVSTLELGDSALYLCASSGDIRSSYNEQFFGPGTRLTVL.